This entry lists 27 T cell receptor beta chains sequenced from one sample in a study of OX40 agonist ivuxolimab in advanced cancers. Using immunoSEQ multiplex PCR, the repertoire was profiled, and TCRdb retains in-frame clones only, with some absent. The repertoire holds 55,000 to 90,000 clones, about four fifths seen once, with 0.9% to 1.2% in the top ten. The sample here was CD4+ or CD8+ T cells sorted from blood, taken in a trial of the OX40 agonist ivuxolimab. The source of these receptors is an adult with an advanced solid tumor such as melanoma, head and neck, liver or kidney cancer.

The chain uses TRBV20-1 and TRBJ2-3; D is uncertain. From germline, CDR1 is DFQATT and CDR2 SNEGSKA (reference sequence). Between the trimmed V and J ends, which lost 5 bases and 4 bases, there was a span of 7 bases. CDR3 length equals 11 residues. In DNA form, the CDR3 reads TGCAGTGCTCGGCACTCAGATACGCAGTATTTT. Its translation: CSARHSDTQYF.

The sample holds a few counts of this clone. Likely a read error: the CDR3 ends without its conserved phenylalanine or tryptophan. The DNA is left out, because the CDR3 cannot be placed on it with certainty; the CDR3 is given as TCRdb lists it. The chain joins TRBV20-1 to TRBJ1-2; the table's D gene call, TRBD1, was not cross checked with the DNA. In germline, CDR1 is DFQATT, CDR2 SNEGSKA (reference sequence). The CDR3 extends over 11 residues, inclusive of both ends. The CDR3 loop reads CSARVGQGADL.

The chain has TRBV7-9 and TRBJ2-7; possibly TRBD1 for D (5 bases). CDR3 length: 17 residues. The germline V and J ends were trimmed by 0 bases and 1 base, with 16 bases remaining between them. Germline V gives CDR1 SEHNR, CDR2 FQNEAQ (reference sequence). The DNA of the CDR3 is TGTGCCAGCAGCTTAGCCGGACACCGCCAGAAGTCCTACGAGCAGTACTTC. This sequence encodes CASSLAGHRQKSYEQYF.

V and J are TRBV18 and TRBJ1-3, with D unresolved. The CDR3 runs 15 residues. The V gene's germline CDR1 is KGHSH and CDR2 LQKENI. The ends were cut back, 6 bases at V and 0 bases at J, with 12 bases in the middle. CDR3 DNA sequence: TGTGCCAGCTCCGTTGATACCCTCTCTGGAAACACCATATATTTT. It is translated as CASSVDTLSGNTIYF.

The chain recombines TRBV4-1 with TRBJ2-1; D possibly corresponds to TRBD2 (6 bases). The CDR3 has 16 residues. V lost 0 bases and J lost 2, with 11 bases in between. CDR1 and CDR2 from the germline V gene are MGHRA and YSYEKL. CDR3 loop: CASSQDGGGAYNEQFF. Here the CDR3 DNA reads TGCGCCAGCAGCCAAGATGGTGGAGGGGCCTACAATGAGCAGTTCTTC.

CDR3 residues: CASSRERGASTEAFF. In DNA, the CDR3 is TGTGCCAGCAGCCGCGAAAGGGGCGCGAGCACTGAAGCTTTCTTT. The rearrangement links TRBV4-2 to TRBJ1-1, with D possibly matching TRBD1 (5 bases). V lost 4 bases to trimming and J lost 4 bases, with 16 bases between them. Looked up from germline, CDR1 is LGHNA and CDR2 is YNFKEQ. The CDR3 totals 15 residues.

This clone was counted only a few times. The chain combines TRBV28 with TRBJ1-3; 8 bases agree with TRBD1. Trimming took 7 bases from V and 0 from J; bases not matched to a gene: 11. CDR1 and CDR2 from the germline V gene are MDHEN and SYDVKM. The CDR3 loop spans 17 amino acids. The CDR3 DNA reads TGTGCCAGCAACCGACAGGGGTCCCCGTCCTCTGGAAACACCATATATTTT. Translation gives CASNRQGSPSSGNTIYF.

The table lists this clone with many counts. V usage is TRBV5-1 and J usage is TRBJ1-3; D call uncertain. V dropped 4 bases and J dropped 0 bases, with 11 bases sitting between them. Germline CDR1 SGHRS, CDR2 YFSETQ. The CDR3 length is 15 residues. The DNA for the CDR3 is TGCGCCAGCAGCACCGGGCAGAACTCTGGAAACACCATATATTTT. Its translation: CASSTGQNSGNTIYF.

The chain couples TRBV5-5 to TRBJ1-4, with a possible D match to TRBD1 (6 bases). The CDR3 is 17 residues long. Germline values: CDR1 SGHKS, CDR2 YYEKEE (reference sequence). The V gene lost 7 bases and the J gene lost 3 bases, with 22 bases spanning the gap. As DNA, the CDR3 is TGTGCCAGCGAATTTCAGGCGGGGGGCCCGGCTAATGAAAAACTGTTTTTT. Translating gives CASEFQAGGPANEKLFF. The whole variable domain, filled in from reference TRBV5-5 and TRBJ1-4, reads DAGVTQSPTHLIKTRGQQVTLRCSPISGHKSVSWYQQVLGQGPQFIFQYYEKEERGRGNFPDRFSARQFPNYSSELNVNALLLGDSALYLCASEFQAGGPANEKLFFGSGTQLSVL.

The chain uses TRBV11-3 and TRBJ2-7, with D unresolved. The CDR3 contains 15 residues. V shed 3 bases and J shed 4 bases, with 16 bases lying between them. Germline CDR1 reads SGHNT; CDR2 reads YENEEA. The CDR3 region is CASSFRHEGPYEQYF. CDR3 DNA sequence: TGTGCCAGCAGCTTCCGACACGAAGGGCCTTACGAGCAGTACTTC.

The chain links TRBV23-1 to TRBJ1-1, with 12 bases matching TRBD1. TRBV23-1 is recorded as an ORF, its role being uncertain. Trimming took 7 bases from V and 3 from J; bases not matched to a gene: 15. CDR3 length equals 18 residues. CDR3 amino acids: CASTGKLGQGALDTEAFF. The CDR3 DNA reads as TGCGCCAGCACGGGGAAGTTGGGACAGGGGGCTTTGGACACTGAAGCTTTCTTT.

The chain couples TRBV7-8 to TRBJ2-3; D possibly uses TRBD1 or TRBD2 (6 bases each). Germline CDR1 reads SGHVS; CDR2 reads FQNEAQ. The length of the CDR3 is 16 residues. V shed 5 bases and J shed 6 bases, with 21 bases lying between them. The CDR3: CASSQGVQGGGDTQYF. The CDR3 nucleotides are TGTGCCAGCAGCCAAGGGGTACAGGGAGGCGGGGATACGCAGTATTTT. Using reference TRBV7-8 and TRBJ2-3 for the parts outside the CDR3, the full variable domain is GAGVSQSPRYKVAKRGQDVALRCDPISGHVSLFWYQQALGQGPEFLTYFQNEAQLDKSGLPSDRFFAERPEGSVSTLKIQRTQQEDSAVYLCASSQGVQGGGDTQYFGPGTRLTVL.

This clone was seen once. The V call is TRBV4-2, the J call TRBJ2-3, with TRBD1 identical over 7 bases. V dropped 1 base and J dropped 3; count of bases not matched to a gene: 10. Germline V gene lookup returns CDR1 LGHNA and CDR2 YNFKEQ. This CDR3 spans 17 amino acids. In DNA, the CDR3 is TGTGCCAGCAGCCAAGGGACAGTCAGGGGGATGACAGATACGCAGTATTTT. Amino acids: CASSQGTVRGMTDTQYF.

V and J are TRBV2 and TRBJ2-5; no firm D call. This CDR3 has 14 residues. The germline CDR1 and CDR2 sequences are SNHLY and FYNNEI. Trimming cost V 7 bases and J 13 bases, with 25 bases left between them. The CDR3 reads CASNDGPKTPSGYF. DNA of the CDR3: TGTGCCAGCAATGACGGACCCAAAACGCCTTCTGGGTACTTC.

J is TRBJ2-3 and V is TRBV15, with 10 bases aligning to TRBD2. Germline values: CDR1 LNHNV, CDR2 YYDKDF (reference sequence). This CDR3 spans 16 amino acids. V shed 2 bases, J shed 0 bases, and the junction held 2 bases outside the gene matches. This CDR3 reads CATSRQLAGSTDTQYF. For the CDR3, the DNA is TGTGCCACCAGCAGACAACTAGCGGGGAGCACAGATACGCAGTATTTT.

This clone was seen just once. The chain employs TRBV28 and TRBJ1-6; possible D gene TRBD1, 5 bases. CDR1 is MDHEN and CDR2 is SYDVKM in the germline V gene. V lost 10 bases to trimming and J lost 2 bases, with 21 bases between them. There are 17 residues in the CDR3. CDR3 sequence: CAIPSQAGSPYNSPLHF. The CDR3 DNA reads TGTGCCATTCCGTCACAGGCCGGTAGCCCCTATAATTCACCCCTCCACTTT.

This clone was picked up a small number of times. The chain is built from TRBV5-1 and TRBJ1-5; no clear D. The CDR3 has 11 amino acids. Germline CDR1 SGHRS, CDR2 YFSETQ. The V gene lost 6 bases and the J gene lost 8 bases, with 9 bases spanning the gap. CDR3 residues: CASTPAEPQHF. CDR3 bases: TGCGCCAGCACACCGGCGGAGCCCCAGCATTTT.

This clone has only one observation. The chain employs TRBV30 and TRBJ1-3; the match to TRBD1 covers 7 bases. The V segment lost 3 bases and the J segment 0 bases; nucleotides outside the gene matches: 2. The length of the CDR3 is 14 residues. Germline V gene data show CDR1 as GTSNPN and CDR2 as SVGIG (reference sequence). The CDR3 protein is CAWRTGLSGNTIYF. The CDR3, as DNA: TGTGCCTGGAGGACAGGGCTCTCTGGAAACACCATATATTTT.

This clone is categorized as medium-sized. The chain carries TRBV11-1 and TRBJ2-2; D not resolved. The ends were cut back, 3 bases at V and 8 bases at J, with 10 bases in the middle. From germline, CDR1 is SGHAT and CDR2 FQDESV (reference sequence). This CDR3 comprises 13 residues. CDR3 residues: CASSLAPQGELFF. CDR3 bases: TGTGCCAGCAGCTTGGCCCCGCAGGGGGAGCTGTTTTTT.

J is TRBJ2-5 and V is TRBV11-3; a possible D gene is TRBD1 (5 bases). The better agreement between TRBJ2-7 and the DNA end casts doubt on the J call. The CDR3 extends over 12 amino acids. Germline-derived CDR1 and CDR2 are SGHNT and YENEEA. The CDR3 loop is CASSSGAYEQYF. The CDR3, as DNA: TGTGCCAGCAGTTCTGGGGCGTACGAGCAGTACTTC.

The chain links TRBV19 to TRBJ1-3; 9 bases fit TRBD1. The germline V gene has CDR1 LNHDA and CDR2 SQIVND (reference sequence). This CDR3 has 13 residues. V lost 8 bases to trimming and J lost 4 bases; unmatched junction nucleotides: 3. CDR3 residues: CASGQGRGNTIYF. For the CDR3, the DNA is TGTGCCAGTGGACAGGGGCGCGGAAACACCATATATTTT.

Judged by abundance, this clone is medium-sized. Written as DNA, the CDR3 is TGTGCCAGCAGCCAAGACGGCAGGGGCTGGTACGAGCAGTACTTC. Translating gives CASSQDGRGWYEQYF. V is TRBV14 and J is TRBJ2-7; D may be TRBD1 (6 bases). Per the germline V gene, CDR1 is SGHDN and CDR2 is FVKESK. Between the trimmed V and J ends, which lost 0 bases and 4 bases, there was a span of 13 bases. CDR3 length equals 15 residues.

This chain connects TRBV20-1 to TRBJ2-5; perhaps TRBD1 as D (5 bases). The CDR3 runs to 11 residues. V dropped 5 bases and J dropped 1 base, with 5 bases sitting between them. Germline CDR1 DFQATT, CDR2 SNEGSKA (reference sequence). The CDR3 DNA reads TGCAGTGCTGACAGCCAAGAGACCCAGTACTTC. Its translation: CSADSQETQYF.

This clone was counted between two and nine times. V and J are TRBV5-5 and TRBJ2-3, with 8 bases identical to TRBD1. Losses at the gene ends were 5 bases for V and 4 bases for J; bases not matched to a gene: 9. The CDR3 totals 15 residues. CDR1 is SGHKS, CDR2 YYEKEE, per germline (reference sequence). The CDR3 here is CASRFGQGGSDTQYF. CDR3 nucleotide sequence: TGTGCCAGCAGATTCGGACAGGGCGGATCAGATACGCAGTATTTT.

V usage is TRBV6-1 and J usage is TRBJ2-7, with D maybe TRBD2 (5 bases). V shed 0 bases and J shed 4 bases, with 10 bases lying between them. Germline V gives CDR1 MNHNS, CDR2 SASEGT. The CDR3 extends over 14 amino acids. The CDR3 DNA is TGTGCCAGCAGTGAAGCCGGGAAGGGATACGAGCAGTACTTC. It is translated as CASSEAGKGYEQYF.

The V gene is TRBV11-3, the J gene TRBJ1-3, with D unresolved. The CDR3 is 16 amino acids. Germline CDR1 is SGHNT and CDR2 is YENEEA. Trimming left V 2 bases short and J 7 bases short, with 18 bases between. The CDR3 spells CASSLPPSGVVNTIYF. In nucleotides, the CDR3 is TGTGCCAGCAGCTTACCTCCCAGTGGGGTCGTGAACACCATATATTTT.

The chain is built from TRBV7-2 and TRBJ2-7; 10 nucleotides line up with TRBD1. CDR3 length equals 18 residues. After removal of 5 bases from V and 1 base from J, the junction contained 14 bases not matched to a gene. The V gene's germline CDR1 is SGHTA and CDR2 FQGNSA. In DNA form, the CDR3 reads TGTGCCAGCAGCCACGGCGGGTTAGGGGACAGGGGTTCCTACGAGCAGTACTTC. Residues: CASSHGGLGDRGSYEQYF.